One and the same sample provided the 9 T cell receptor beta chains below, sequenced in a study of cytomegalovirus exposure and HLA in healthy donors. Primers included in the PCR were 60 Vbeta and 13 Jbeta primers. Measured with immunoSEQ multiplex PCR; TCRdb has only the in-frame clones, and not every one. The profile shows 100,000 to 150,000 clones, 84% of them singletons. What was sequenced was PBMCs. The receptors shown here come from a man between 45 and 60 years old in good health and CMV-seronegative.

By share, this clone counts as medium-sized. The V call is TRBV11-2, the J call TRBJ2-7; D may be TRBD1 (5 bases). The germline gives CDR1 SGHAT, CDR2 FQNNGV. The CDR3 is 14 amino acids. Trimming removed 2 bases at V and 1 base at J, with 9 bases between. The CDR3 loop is CASSLSQGSYEQYF. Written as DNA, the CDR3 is TGTGCCAGCAGCTTAAGCCAGGGATCCTACGAGCAGTACTTC.

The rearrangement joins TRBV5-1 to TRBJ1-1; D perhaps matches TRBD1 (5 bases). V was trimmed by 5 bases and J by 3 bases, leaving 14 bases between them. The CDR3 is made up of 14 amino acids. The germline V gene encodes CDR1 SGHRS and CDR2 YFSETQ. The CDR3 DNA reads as TGCGCCAGCAGTCCCCAGGGTCAGGACACTGAAGCTTTCTTT. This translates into CASSPQGQDTEAFF.

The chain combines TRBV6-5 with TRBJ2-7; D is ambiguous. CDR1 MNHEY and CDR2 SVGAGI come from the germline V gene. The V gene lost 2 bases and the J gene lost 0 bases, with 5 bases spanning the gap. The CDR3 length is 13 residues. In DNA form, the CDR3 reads TGTGCCAGCAGTTACGCGAACTCCTACGAGCAGTACTTC. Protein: CASSYANSYEQYF.

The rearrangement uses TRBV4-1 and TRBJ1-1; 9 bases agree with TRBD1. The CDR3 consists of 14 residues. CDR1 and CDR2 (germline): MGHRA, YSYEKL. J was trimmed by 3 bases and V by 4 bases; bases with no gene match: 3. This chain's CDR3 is CASSPGQGYTEAFF. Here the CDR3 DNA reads TGCGCCAGCAGCCCGGGACAGGGTTACACTGAAGCTTTCTTT.

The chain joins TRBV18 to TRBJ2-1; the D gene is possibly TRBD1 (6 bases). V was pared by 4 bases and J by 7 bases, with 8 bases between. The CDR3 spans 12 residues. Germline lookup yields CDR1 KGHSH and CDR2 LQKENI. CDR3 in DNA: TGTGCCAGCTCACGACAGGTAAATGAGCAGTTCTTC. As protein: CASSRQVNEQFF.

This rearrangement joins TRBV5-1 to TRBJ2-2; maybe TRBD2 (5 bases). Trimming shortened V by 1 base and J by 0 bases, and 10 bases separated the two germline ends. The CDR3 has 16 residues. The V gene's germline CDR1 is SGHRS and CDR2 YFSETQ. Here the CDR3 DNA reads TGCGCCAGCAGCTTGAGCGGCGACGCGAACACCGGGGAGCTGTTTTTT. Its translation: CASSLSGDANTGELFF.

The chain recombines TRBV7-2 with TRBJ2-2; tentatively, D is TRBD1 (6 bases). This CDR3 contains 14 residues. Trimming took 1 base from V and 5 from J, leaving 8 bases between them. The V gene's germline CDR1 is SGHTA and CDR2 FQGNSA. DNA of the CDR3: TGTGCCAGCAGCTTAGACAGGGTTACCGGGGAGCTGTTTTTT. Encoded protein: CASSLDRVTGELFF.

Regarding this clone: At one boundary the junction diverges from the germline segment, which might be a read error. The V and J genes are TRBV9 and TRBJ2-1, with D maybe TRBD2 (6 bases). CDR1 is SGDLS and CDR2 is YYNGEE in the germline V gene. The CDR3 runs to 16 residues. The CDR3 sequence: CASSVGSLSSGNGQFF. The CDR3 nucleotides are TGTGCCAGCAGCGTAGGTAGTTTGAGTAGCGGCAATGGGCAGTTCTTC.

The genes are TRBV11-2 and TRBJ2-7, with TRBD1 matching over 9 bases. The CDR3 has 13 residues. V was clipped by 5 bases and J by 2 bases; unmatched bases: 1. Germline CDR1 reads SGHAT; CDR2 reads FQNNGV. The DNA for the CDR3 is TGTGCCAGCAGCAGGGACAGGGCCTACGAGCAGTACTTC. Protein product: CASSRDRAYEQYF.